This TCR beta chain was observed in a study of Ad26.COV2.S vaccination and SARS-CoV-2 variants (dated by TCRdb to the early 2020s). Broadly, across the study: Donors in the vaccine arm were drawn from COV1001, a phase I-IIa trial of Ad26.COV2.S in healthy adults that was multicentre, randomized, double-blind and placebo-controlled. Investigators did not know the trial group allocation while performing experiments and assessing outcomes. TCRbeta repertoire sequencing was used to assess the specificity and breadth of SARS-CoV-2-reactive T cell receptors after Ad26.COV2.S vaccination. Ad26.COV2.S was given intramuscularly at 5x10^10 or 1x10^11 viral particles, as a single shot or as two shots 56 days apart. Participants in the trial were split at random into five groups of five each, receiving low-dose or high-dose Ad26.COV2.S once or twice, or else placebo on both occasions. The TCR-sequenced set comprised around 30 samples: some 19 Ad26.COV2.S vaccine recipients, 5 placebo recipients and 8 SARS-CoV-2 convalescent individuals. Study-wide findings and limitations: It was noted by the authors that total T cell responses may have been underestimated by the TCR breadth and depth analyses. Ad26.COV2.S recipients had higher spike-specific TCR breadth than placebo recipients (P = 0.0014). Vaccine and placebo recipients had comparable non-spike TCR breadth, which fits with the vaccine containing only spike. The study was not powered for comparison of responses between vaccine doses or regimens. After vaccination, substantial breadth of spike-specific CD8+ and CD4+ T cell responses was reported.

Taken from the germline V gene, the CDR1 and CDR2 loops are SGHRS and YFSETQ. For this chain, trimming is 7 bases at the V end and 3 bases at the J end, and the number of junction bases without a gene match is 9. The CDR3, from cysteine to phenylalanine, totals 15 residues. The only DNA kept is the CDR3, 45 bases in frame from the first base. This specimen's treatment or condition label, interpreted: around 19 received Ad26.COV2.S at low or high dose, single or two shots; 5 received placebo; per-sample allocation not given. For vaccine and placebo recipients, the sequenced repertoires came from samples collected on day 63 after the first injection. Between 29 July and 7 August 2020, Cohort 1b enrolled about 27 adults aged 18-55 years at one site in Boston, USA. Ad26.COV2.S was a replication-incompetent adenovirus type 26 vector that expressed a prefusion-stabilized SARS-CoV-2 spike protein derived from the original Wuhan strain.

The immunoSEQ Assay was used to sequence TCRbeta CDR3 regions. After extraction, genomic DNA underwent amplification by bias-controlled multiplex PCR, followed by high-throughput sequencing. On the authors' methods: To quantify the absolute abundance of every unique TCRbeta CDR3 region, sequences were collapsed and filtered. T cell fraction was estimated by normalization of TCRbeta template counts to usable DNA, with usable DNA being measured through amplification of reference genes present in all nucleated cells. Repertoire TCRs were annotated as SARS-CoV-2-specific by exact matching of V gene, CDR3 amino acid sequence and J gene to a known reactive TCR set. The reference SARS-CoV-2 TCR set was derived from MIRA and filtered for enrichment in COVID-19-positive ImmuneCODE repertoires, a step that removed public or cross-reactive TCRs. Drawing on the MIRA antigens, annotated TCRs were analysed further at the level of specific ORF or position within ORF. Breadth was defined as the number of annotated unique rearrangements divided by the total number of unique productive rearrangements, and depth was defined as the summed frequency of the annotated unique rearrangements. Group comparisons of TCR breadth used two-sided Wilcoxon rank-sum tests. Not all clones reach the TCRdb copy of this immuneACCESS table, which keeps in-frame sequences only. Checked studies attribute under half of the gap to unresolved V genes and leave the rest unexplained. The V and J calls and clone size come from that table; D and trimming were worked out from the DNA. A total of around 300,000 clones appear in this sample, about nine tenths of them only once. The ten largest clones capture approximately 5.9% of the sample.

Worth noting for this clone: No cognate antigen has been identified for it. Base qualities are not provided; no much larger clone lies one nucleotide away.

The source material was peripheral blood, sampled in a trial of Ad26.COV2.S vaccine versus placebo. The receptor comes from a person between 18 and 65 years old who received the Ad26.COV2.S COVID-19 vaccine or a placebo. The V and J segments used are TRBV5-1 and TRBJ2-3, and TRBD2 matches 9 of the central bases. The DNA is TGCGCCAGCGGACCAGCGGGAGGTGAAACAGATACGCAGTATTTT. The resulting protein is CASGPAGGETDTQYF. The variable domain in full, with residues beyond the CDR3 obtained from the reference TRBV5-1 and TRBJ2-3 genes, is KAGVTQTPRYLIKTRGQQVTLSCSPISGHRSVSWYQQTPGQGLQFLFEYFSETQRNKGNFPGRFSGRQFSNSRSEMNVSTLELGDSALYLCASGPAGGETDTQYFGPGTRLTVL.